Below are 9 T cell receptor beta chains sequenced from a single sample in a study of T cells in women clearing cervical HPV infection. TCRdb keeps only in-frame clones here, not all; method: immunoSEQ multiplex PCR. The sample has under 50,000 clones; the top ten hold 6.4%. The sample taken for sequencing was blood buffy coat. The source of these receptors is a woman between 18 and 70 years old with a cervical HPV16 infection that either progressed to CIN3+ or cleared (not recorded which).

With regard to this clone: From the germline J gene comes the end of the CDR3, since the read stops 3 residues before it. The V gene is TRBV19, the J gene TRBJ2-3; D unclear. There are 15 residues in the CDR3. Germline values: CDR1 LNHDA, CDR2 SQIVND (reference sequence). The CDR3 reads CASSMRAYSNQPQYF. CDR3 DNA, as far as it was read: TGTGCCAGTAGTATGCGAGCATATAGCAATCAGCCG.

On this clone: The CDR3 is cut off 3 residues early in the read; its end comes from the germline J gene. The chain is built from TRBV19 and TRBJ1-4; D may be TRBD1 (5 bases). CDR3 length: 18 residues. Germline-derived CDR1 and CDR2 are LNHDA and SQIVND (reference sequence). The CDR3 protein is CASSRGGGLGPGANVLFF. The part of the CDR3 DNA that was read is TGTGCCAGTAGTAGAGGTGGCGGATTGGGCCCTGGGGCCAACGTA.

Comment on this clone: The sequence runs out 3 residues before the end of the CDR3; the remainder is reconstructed from the germline J gene. The J gene is TRBJ2-7, the V gene TRBV6-2 or TRBV6-3, with 7 positions matching TRBD1. Germline V gene data show CDR1 as MNHEY and CDR2 as SVGEGT. The CDR3 totals 16 residues. V shed 6 bases and J 3 bases; nucleotides not matched to a gene: 14. CDR3 loop: CASSPSPTGSGYEQYF. The covered CDR3 bases are TGTGCCAGCAGCCCCTCCCCGACAGGGTCCGGCTACGAG.

As to this clone: A read error may produce the germline difference seen at one junction end. The observed sequence ends 3 residues before the CDR3 terminus, with the missing tail filled in from the germline J gene. V is TRBV5-1 and J is TRBJ2-2, with 10 bases fitting TRBD1. This CDR3 region has 15 residues. CDR1 is SGHRS and CDR2 is YFSETQ in the germline V gene. CDR3 sequence: CASSRQGANSGELFF. The CDR3 DNA, read in part, is TGCGCCAGCTCTCGACAGGGGGCGAACTCCGGGGAG.

In regard to this clone: The CDR3 end lies 3 residues beyond the end of the read and is filled in from the germline J gene. The rearrangement joins TRBV19 to TRBJ2-4; 7 nucleotides line up with TRBD1. CDR3 length equals 14 residues. Germline assignment: CDR1 LNHDA and CDR2 SQIVND (reference sequence). The CDR3 is CASSLDPGQYGQYF. Partial CDR3 DNA: TGTGCCAGTAGCCTTGATCCGGGACAGTATGGT.

This clone is deemed medium-sized by its frequency. Read sequence stops 3 residues before the CDR3 end, and the germline J gene provides the missing end. This sample also contains other DNA sequences that code for the same CDR3. This rearrangement joins TRBV30 to TRBJ2-1; no clear D. The CDR3 sequence is 13 residues long. The germline gives CDR1 GTSNPN, CDR2 SVGIG (reference sequence). The V and J ends lost 2 bases and 2 bases respectively, with 7 bases between them. The CDR3 bases that were read are TGTGCCTGGAGTCCCCTCGCCTACAATGAG. Residues: CAWSPLAYNE. The entire CDR3 sequence reads CAWSPLAYNEQFF.

As regards this clone: The read gets to within 3 residues of the CDR3 end, and the germline J gene fills in the rest. This rearrangement joins TRBV20-1 to TRBJ2-3, with TRBD2 identical over 9 bases. The CDR3 consists of 15 residues. V gave up 4 bases and J gave up 2 bases; unmatched junction bases: 7. Germline loops: CDR1 DFQATT, CDR2 SNEGSKA (reference sequence). CDR3 DNA (partial): TGCAGTGCTACCCGGACTAGCGCGATCACAGATACG. It is translated as CSATRTSAITDT. The CDR3 reads in full as CSATRTSAITDTQYF.

CDR3 in amino acids: CASSRDKEETQYF. The sequenced part of the CDR3 DNA is TGTGCCAGCAGTAGGGACAAGGAAGAGACG. The chain links TRBV6-2 or TRBV6-3 to TRBJ2-3, with D possibly matching TRBD1 (6 bases). With the read ending 3 residues before the CDR3 end, the germline J gene is used to fill in that end. The CDR3 length is 13 residues. CDR1 and CDR2 (germline): MNHEY, SVGEGT.

A word on this clone: The read halts 3 residues ahead of the CDR3 end, with the missing end drawn from the germline J gene. The rearrangement joins TRBV7-2 to TRBJ1-2, with 7 bases aligning to TRBD1. The CDR3 sequence is 12 residues long. Germline V gene sequence: CDR1 SGHTA, CDR2 FQGNSA. CDR3 DNA, as far as it was read: TGTGCCAGCCAGGGGGGCACAGATACC. Its translation is CASQGGTDT. The CDR3 in its entirety is CASQGGTDTYTF.